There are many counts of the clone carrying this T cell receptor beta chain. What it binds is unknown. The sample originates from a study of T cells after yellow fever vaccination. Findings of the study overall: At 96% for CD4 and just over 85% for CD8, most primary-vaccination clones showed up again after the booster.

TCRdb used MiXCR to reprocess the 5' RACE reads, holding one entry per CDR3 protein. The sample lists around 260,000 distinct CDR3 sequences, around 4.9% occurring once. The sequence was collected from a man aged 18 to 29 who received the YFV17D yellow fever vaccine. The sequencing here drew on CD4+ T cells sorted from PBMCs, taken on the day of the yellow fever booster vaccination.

Here the CDR3 reads CASSLGTGLPYEQYF. The CDR3 DNA is TGTGCCAGCAGTCTAGGGACAGGGCTACCCTACGAGCAGTACTTC. This sequence joins TRBV6-5 and TRBJ2-7; 9 nucleotides agree with TRBD1. The V gene end was trimmed by 5 bases and the J gene end by 2 bases; junction bases not matched to a gene: 7. Per the germline V gene, CDR1 is MNHEY and CDR2 is SVGAGI. The CDR3 loop spans 15 amino acids.